This T cell receptor (beta chain) was captured by sequencing in a study of control samples from healthy donors and cancer patients (TCRdb year 2020). For this clone: No cognate antigen has been identified for it. It has no much larger one-base neighbor in the sample; base qualities were not kept.

Its CDR3 holds 16 amino acids, cysteine through phenylalanine. The retained sequence is limited to the CDR3, 48 bases, with the frame set at the first base. Looking up the germline V gene yields CDR1 MGHDK and CDR2 SYGVNS. Clipping removes 3 bases from V and 4 bases from J, with 8 as the unmatched junction base count. Library preparation used the immunoSEQ multiplex PCR assay. The clones in this table, taken by TCRdb from immuneACCESS, are in-frame only. Not every clone is retained; where verified, under half of the shortfall comes from an unresolved V gene, and the cause of the rest is unknown. This sample comprises some 140,000 clones, about 85% of them detected only once. Roughly 10% of the sample is taken by the ten largest.

The V gene is TRBV25-1 and the J gene is TRBJ2-1; 8 nucleotides in the junction match TRBD2. This sequence was found in a woman aged 25 to 39 in good health. The sample taken for sequencing was blood. The CDR3 region: CASSDSLAAPYNEQFF. The DNA reads as follows: TGTGCCAGCAGTGATTCACTAGCGGCCCCTTACAATGAGCAGTTCTTC.